One sample yielded the 31 T cell receptor beta chains listed below, sequenced in a study of blood T cell dynamics during melanoma immunotherapy. Sequenced by immunoSEQ multiplex PCR; TCRdb stores in-frame clones only, minus some. The repertoire holds about 12,000 clones, just under 90% seen once, with 3% to 3.5% in the top ten. The time point was: pre-treatment baseline. The input for sequencing was blood, taken from a patient treated with checkpoint blockade. The source is a human donor with melanoma.

The chain links TRBV29-1 to TRBJ2-5; D possibly uses TRBD1 or TRBD2 (5 bases each). The DNA end is a closer match to TRBJ2-7, so the J assignment may be wrong. CDR1 SQVTM and CDR2 ANQGSEA come from the germline V gene. This CDR3 comprises 13 residues. The CDR3 loop reads CSVAGDGFYEQYF. The CDR3 coding sequence is TGCAGCGTTGCCGGGGACGGATTCTACGAGCAGTACTTC.

This clone has a handful of counts. CDR3 loop: CASSLAGPGNTIYF. CDR3 bases: TGTGCCAGCAGCTTAGCGGGGCCTGGAAACACCATATATTTT. The V call is TRBV7-2, the J call TRBJ1-3, with D tentatively TRBD1 (5 bases). This CDR3 region has 14 residues. Germline loops: CDR1 SGHTA, CDR2 FQGNSA. The V end was cut by 0 bases, the J end by 2 bases, with 5 bases between.

In this sample, this clone turned up a few times. The chain is built from TRBV6-5 and TRBJ1-1; D unresolved. The length of the CDR3 is 11 residues. Germline CDR1 is MNHEY and CDR2 is SVGAGI. Trimming took 6 bases from V and 5 from J, leaving 7 bases between them. CDR3: CASREGTEAFF. As DNA, the CDR3 is TGTGCCAGCAGAGAAGGAACTGAAGCTTTCTTT.

V and J are TRBV7-2 and TRBJ2-1; D gene uncertain. This CDR3 is built from 15 residues. V shed 6 bases and J shed 0 bases, with 12 bases lying between them. CDR1 is SGHTA, CDR2 FQGNSA, per germline. The CDR3 coding sequence is TGTGCCAGCAGAGAACGAGGCCGCTCCTACAATGAGCAGTTCTTC. The encoded protein is CASRERGRSYNEQFF.

V gene TRBV6-5 combines with J gene TRBJ2-2; 7 bases match TRBD1. Germline CDR1 reads MNHEY; CDR2 reads SVGAGI. The CDR3 totals 15 residues. V shed 2 bases, J shed 4 bases, and the junction held 4 bases outside the gene matches. In DNA, the CDR3 is TGTGCCAGCAGTTACGGGACAGATGTCACCGGGGAGCTGTTTTTT. Translating gives CASSYGTDVTGELFF.

Only a few counts were recorded for this clone. The chain uses TRBV5-1 and TRBJ1-2, with a weak D call TRBD1 (6 bases). The V and J ends lost 0 bases and 1 base respectively, with 13 bases between them. The CDR3 consists of 16 residues. The germline CDR1 and CDR2 sequences are SGHRS and YFSETQ. The CDR3 DNA sequence: TGCGCCAGCAGCTTGGTATCGGGGGGGCTTAACTATGGCTACACCTTC. Protein sequence: CASSLVSGGLNYGYTF.

The chain carries TRBV11-2 and TRBJ2-6, with TRBD1 identical over 7 bases. There are 16 residues in the CDR3. Looked up from germline, CDR1 is SGHAT and CDR2 is FQNNGV. V lost 4 bases and J lost 0; bases outside the gene matches: 3. CDR3 in DNA: TGTGCCAGCAGCTCCTACAGGGGCTCTGGGGCCAACGTCCTGACTTTC. Amino acid sequence: CASSSYRGSGANVLTF.

This chain uses TRBV7-2 with TRBJ2-5; 10 nucleotides align to TRBD2. V lost 5 bases to trimming and J lost 2 bases; unmatched junction nucleotides: 5. CDR1 and CDR2 from the germline V gene are SGHTA and FQGNSA. The CDR3 contains 15 residues. The CDR3 reads CASSPPSGRQETQYF. CDR3 coding DNA: TGTGCCAGCAGCCCACCTAGCGGGAGACAAGAGACCCAGTACTTC.

The chain employs TRBV27 and TRBJ2-3; 8 bases are a match to TRBD2. CDR1 is MNHEY and CDR2 is SMNVEV in the germline V gene (reference sequence). V was clipped by 6 bases and J by 0 bases; unmatched bases: 5. This CDR3 spans 15 amino acids. DNA for the CDR3: TGTGCCAGCAGAAAACTAGCGGTTAGCACAGATACGCAGTATTTT. The encoded protein is CASRKLAVSTDTQYF.

This clone was detected a few times. The junction and the germline gene differ at one end; a read error may be behind it. This chain connects TRBV7-7 to TRBJ2-2; D is perhaps TRBD1 or TRBD2 (7 bases each). The length of the CDR3 is 14 residues. Germline CDR1 reads SSHAT; CDR2 reads FNYEAQ (reference sequence). CDR3 nucleotides: TGTGCTAGCAGGGCAGGGGGGGACACCGGGGAGCTGTTTTTT. Protein product: CASRAGGDTGELFF.

A note on this clone: Mismatch with germline at one junction end may stem from a read error. The chain has TRBV15 and TRBJ2-7; tentatively, D is TRBD1 (6 bases). Germline V gene lookup returns CDR1 LNHNV and CDR2 YYDKDF (reference sequence). The CDR3 sequence is 14 residues long. In DNA, the CDR3 is TGTGCCACCAGCGGAGACGAGGGGGTCCACGAGCAGTACTTC. Protein: CATSGDEGVHEQYF.

The rearrangement uses TRBV10-1 and TRBJ2-7, with 10 bases lining up with TRBD2. CDR1 and CDR2 from the germline V gene are WNHNN and SYGVQD (reference sequence). The junction had 10 bases not matched to a gene; V was cut back by 3 bases and J by 2 bases. The CDR3 loop spans 17 amino acids. The CDR3 loop is CASSDSTWTSGPYEQYF. Here the CDR3 DNA reads TGCGCCAGCAGTGACTCTACCTGGACTAGCGGCCCCTACGAGCAGTACTTC.

The chain joins TRBV5-4 to TRBJ2-1; D is undetermined. V was shortened by 3 bases and J by 5 bases, with 9 bases between the two germline ends. CDR1 is SGHNT, CDR2 YYREEE, per germline (reference sequence). The CDR3 runs to 13 residues. The CDR3, as DNA: TGTGCCAGCAGCTCGGACCGGGACAATGAGCAGTTCTTC. This codes for CASSSDRDNEQFF.

The rearrangement uses TRBV4-3 and TRBJ2-3, with D tentatively TRBD2 (5 bases). V lost 3 bases to trimming and J lost 0 bases, with 7 bases between them. CDR3 length equals 14 residues. The germline V gene encodes CDR1 LGHNA and CDR2 YSLEER. CDR3 sequence reads: CASSQQRSTDTQYF. CDR3 nucleotides: TGCGCCAGCAGCCAGCAGCGGAGCACAGATACGCAGTATTTT.

The rearrangement uses TRBV7-3 and TRBJ2-1, with 12 bases aligning to TRBD2. The CDR3 loop spans 17 amino acids. Germline V CDR1 and CDR2: SGHTA, FQGTGA. J lost 6 bases, V lost 5 bases, and 11 bases had no gene match. The CDR3 DNA sequence: TGTGCCAGCAGCCTCTCTAGCGGGAGGGCGGCGCCCAATGAGCAGTTCTTC. This sequence encodes CASSLSSGRAAPNEQFF. Full variable domain (missing parts from reference TRBV7-3 and TRBJ2-1): GAGVSQTPSNKVTEKGKYVELRCDPISGHTALYWYRQSLGQGPEFLIYFQGTGAADDSGLPNDRFFAVRPEGSVSTLKIQRTERGDSAVYLCASSLSSGRAAPNEQFFGPGTRLTVL.

This clone was observed once. The chain is built from TRBV7-8 and TRBJ1-4; 10 nucleotides align to TRBD1. Germline V gene data show CDR1 as SGHVS and CDR2 as FQNEAQ. This CDR3 comprises 16 residues. V was clipped by 7 bases and J by 4 bases; unmatched bases: 9. Here the CDR3 DNA reads TGTGCCAGCAACTTCCGAGGGACAGGGGATAATGAAAAACTGTTTTTT. Translating it yields CASNFRGTGDNEKLFF.

DNA of the CDR3: TGTGCCAGCAGTTACTCGATCGCTCCACTGGAAGCTTTCTTT. Its translation is CASSYSIAPLEAFF. J is TRBJ1-1 and V is TRBV6-6, with D uncertain. Germline assignment: CDR1 MNHNY and CDR2 SVGAGI (reference sequence). CDR3 size: 14 residues. Trimming cost V 0 bases and J 8 bases, with 13 bases left between them.

The rearrangement uses TRBV10-3 and TRBJ2-7, with 10 bases aligning to TRBD2. Germline V gene sequence: CDR1 ENHRY, CDR2 SYGVKD. The CDR3 sequence is 13 residues long. Losses at the gene ends were 8 bases for V and 3 bases for J; bases not matched to a gene: 4. The chain's CDR3 is CAIALAGDYEQYF. The CDR3 nucleotides read TGTGCCATCGCTCTAGCGGGAGACTACGAGCAGTACTTC.

The rearrangement uses TRBV9 and TRBJ2-1, with 13 bases that match TRBD2. CDR3 length: 16 residues. Germline CDR1 is SGDLS and CDR2 is YYNGEE. J gave up 6 bases and V 2 bases, and 5 bases lay outside the gene matches. CDR3 bases: TGTGCCAGCAGCGTTACCGGACTAGCGGGAGTCAATGAGCAGTTCTTC. This translates into CASSVTGLAGVNEQFF.

This rearrangement joins TRBV5-1 to TRBJ2-1, with 11 bases identical to TRBD1. The CDR3 has 14 amino acids. CDR1 is SGHRS and CDR2 is YFSETQ in the germline V gene. Germline trimming cut 5 bases from V and 9 bases from J; bases unmatched to any gene: 7. CDR3 region: CASSMDRGRGEQFF. The CDR3 region has the DNA TGCGCCAGCAGTATGGACAGGGGGCGCGGTGAGCAGTTCTTC.

In this sample, this clone turned up a few times. The J gene is TRBJ2-1, the V gene TRBV14; D ambiguous. CDR3 length: 15 amino acids. The germline V gene has CDR1 SGHDN and CDR2 FVKESK. Trimming removed 3 bases from V and 7 bases from J, with 16 bases in between. The CDR3, as DNA: TGTGCCAGCAGCCACAAGCTGGGGATGGGGAATGAGCAGTTCTTC. It specifies CASSHKLGMGNEQFF.

This sequence joins TRBV28 and TRBJ2-5, with D hard to call. This CDR3 contains 13 residues. Germline V CDR1 and CDR2: MDHEN, SYDVKM. The ends were cut back, 1 base at V and 4 bases at J, with 7 bases in the middle. In DNA form, the CDR3 reads TGTGCCAGCAGTTTATCATCCTCAGAGACCCAGTACTTC. Amino acid sequence: CASSLSSSETQYF.

This chain joins TRBV7-2 and TRBJ2-2; D is perhaps TRBD2 (7 bases). V lost 5 bases to trimming and J lost 4 bases, with 17 bases between them. Germline loops: CDR1 SGHTA, CDR2 FQGNSA. The CDR3 spans 16 residues. CDR3 nucleotides: TGTGCCAGCAGCGGGGGCCTAGCGGTAGGCACCGGGGAGCTGTTTTTT. Its translation: CASSGGLAVGTGELFF.

V is TRBV28 and J is TRBJ2-7, with D unclear. Trimming removed 7 bases from V and 4 bases from J, with 20 bases in between. Germline V gene lookup returns CDR1 MDHEN and CDR2 SYDVKM. This CDR3 region has 15 residues. In DNA form, the CDR3 reads TGTGCCAGCATCCCCGGAGAGGTCATGGGGTACGAGCAGTACTTC. Residues: CASIPGEVMGYEQYF.

CDR3 loop: CASSGHNYGYTF. CDR3 in DNA: TGTGCCAGCAGTGGGCATAACTATGGCTACACCTTC. V usage is TRBV2 and J usage is TRBJ1-2; D gene uncertain. Germline CDR1 and CDR2: SNHLY and FYNNEI. The CDR3 spans 12 residues. The ends were cut back, 4 bases at V and 1 base at J, with 4 bases in the middle.

V usage is TRBV4-3 and J usage is TRBJ2-2; D may correspond to TRBD1 or TRBD2 (6 bases each). The V end was cut by 0 bases, the J end by 4 bases, with 18 bases between. Germline CDR1 is LGHNA and CDR2 is YSLEER. This CDR3 region has 18 residues. The CDR3: CASSQDYWGAQGTGELFF. The CDR3 coding sequence is TGCGCCAGCAGCCAAGACTACTGGGGGGCCCAAGGCACCGGGGAGCTGTTTTTT.

The chain couples TRBV2 to TRBJ2-4; D is unresolved. Trimming removed 5 bases from V and 3 bases from J, with 8 bases in between. This CDR3 contains 13 residues. Looked up from germline, CDR1 is SNHLY and CDR2 is FYNNEI. Here the CDR3 reads CASSTAGKNIQYF. In nucleotides, the CDR3 is TGTGCCAGCAGTACGGCCGGCAAAAACATTCAGTACTTC.

The chain links TRBV6-1 to TRBJ2-7; the D is unclear. This CDR3 has 14 residues. Trimming pared 4 bases from V and 4 bases from J, leaving 14 bases between. Germline CDR1 MNHNS, CDR2 SASEGT. This chain's CDR3 is CASSVAQMGYEQYF. Written as DNA, the CDR3 is TGTGCCAGCAGTGTGGCCCAAATGGGGTACGAGCAGTACTTC.

This chain links TRBV11-2 with TRBJ2-5; a weak D match, TRBD1 (5 bases). Trimming pared 8 bases from V and 4 bases from J, leaving 8 bases between. CDR3 length equals 11 residues. CDR1 and CDR2 from the germline V gene are SGHAT and FQNNGV. Here the CDR3 reads CASQGAETQYF. The CDR3 DNA follows: TGTGCCAGCCAGGGTGCAGAGACCCAGTACTTC.

Only one count was recorded for this clone. The chain combines TRBV6-5 with TRBJ2-7; D tentatively fits TRBD1 or TRBD2 (5 bases each). Between the trimmed V and J ends, which lost 6 bases and 7 bases, there was a span of 19 bases. The CDR3 sequence is 14 residues long. The germline V gene encodes CDR1 MNHEY and CDR2 SVGAGI. CDR3 loop: CASSPKTGTREQYF. CDR3 sequence (DNA): TGTGCCAGCAGCCCGAAGACGGGGACGAGGGAGCAGTACTTC.

The chain couples TRBV7-9 to TRBJ2-5; tentatively, D is TRBD1 or TRBD2 (5 bases each). There are 16 residues in the CDR3. The germline gives CDR1 SEHNR, CDR2 FQNEAQ (reference sequence). The germline V and J ends were trimmed by 5 bases and 1 base, with 17 bases remaining between them. This chain's CDR3 is CASSVGVGPIQETQYF. For the CDR3, the DNA is TGTGCCAGCAGCGTGGGGGTTGGACCGATCCAAGAGACCCAGTACTTC.